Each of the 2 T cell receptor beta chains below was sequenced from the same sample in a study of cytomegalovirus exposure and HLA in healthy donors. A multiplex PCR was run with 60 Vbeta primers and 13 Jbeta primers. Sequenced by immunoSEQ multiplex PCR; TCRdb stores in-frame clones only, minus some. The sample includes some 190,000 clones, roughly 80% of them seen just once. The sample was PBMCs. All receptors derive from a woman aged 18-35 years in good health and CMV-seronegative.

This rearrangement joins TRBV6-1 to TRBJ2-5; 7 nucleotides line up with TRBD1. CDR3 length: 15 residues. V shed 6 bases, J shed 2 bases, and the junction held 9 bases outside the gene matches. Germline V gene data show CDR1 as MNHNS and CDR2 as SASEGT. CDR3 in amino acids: CASSSLKGAQETQYF. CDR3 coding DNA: TGTGCCAGCAGCTCCCTAAAGGGGGCGCAAGAGACCCAGTACTTC.

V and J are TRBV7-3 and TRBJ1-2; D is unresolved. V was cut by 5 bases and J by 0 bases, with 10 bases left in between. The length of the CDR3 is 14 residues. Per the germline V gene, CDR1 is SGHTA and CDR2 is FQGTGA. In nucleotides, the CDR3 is TGTGCCAGCAGCCCCGCAGGTCCTAACTATGGCTACACCTTC. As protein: CASSPAGPNYGYTF.